The clone carrying this TCR beta chain was picked up one time. This CDR3 region has 15 residues. Germline V gene data show CDR1 as MDHEN and CDR2 as SYDVKM. With 3 bases removed from V and 2 bases from J, the gap between germline ends came to 10 bases. The data are from a study of blood T cell repertoires in COVID-19. Across the whole study: Sites in the United States, Italy and Spain provided acute and convalescent COVID-19 samples. The cDNA or gDNA used as material had been derived from T cells, B-cell-depleted T cells, or PBMCs.

In the original processing: Amplification of reference gene primers was used by the study to estimate nucleated cell counts. The protocol was immunoSEQ multiplex PCR, while the TCRdb copy is restricted to in-frame clones and leaves out a portion. V and J calls and clone size are copied from that table; D and trimming were computed from the DNA. The repertoire includes 65,000 to 85,000 clones, 75% to 90% of them detected once, and approximately 2.9% sits in the top ten. The TCR sequence derives from a man aged 50 to 59 with acute or convalescent COVID-19. The V and J genes are TRBV28 and TRBJ1-4; tentatively, D is TRBD1 (6 bases). Material for sequencing was peripheral blood. The DNA for the CDR3 is TGTGCCAGCAGTTTTGGGGGGGCCACTAATGAAAAACTGTTTTTT. Translated, it gives CASSFGGATNEKLFF.